Below, one TCR beta chain is given with its context. Its antigen is unknown. TCRdb itself ran the 5' RACE reads through MiXCR, one entry per CDR3 protein. This table holds roughly 5,000 distinct CDR3 sequences, roughly 29% found once. Time point of the sample: sample taken at primary tumor resection. The data derive from a study of spatial heterogeneity in lung cancer. CDR1 and CDR2 (germline): WNHNN, SYGVQD (reference sequence). CDR3 length equals 15 residues. V trimming: 5 bases; J trimming: 4 bases; junction bases outside the gene matches: 8. General study points: Estimation of coverage gave values of roughly 6.9% for alpha and over 11% for beta chains in tumor T cells. Tumoral mutation counts were tracked by counts of expanded intratumoral alpha and beta TCRs.

Sequenced material: lung tumor tissue, taken at surgery. The chain carries TRBV10-1 and TRBJ2-1, with 7 bases identical to TRBD1. This TCR was sampled from a male donor with early-stage non-small cell lung cancer. The CDR3 DNA sequence: TGCGCCAGCAGTTCCGGGACAGCCAATTACAATGAGCAGTTCTTC. This gives the protein CASSSGTANYNEQFF.